The 31 T cell receptor beta chains in this list originate from one sample, sequenced in a study of T-cell memory formation after mild COVID-19. TCRdb itself ran the 5' RACE reads through MiXCR, one entry per CDR3 protein. The data hold some 320,000 distinct CDR3 sequences, with more than 13% observed a single time. Specimen: PBMCs or a T cell subset sorted from them (not recorded which). The source is a man younger than 30 who had mild COVID-19 (a few samples of this study predate the infection). Cell type and time point are not known.

The chain carries TRBV2 and TRBJ2-7; perhaps TRBD2 as D (6 bases). Germline CDR1 SNHLY, CDR2 FYNNEI. The CDR3 is 13 residues long. The V gene lost 6 bases and the J gene lost 3 bases, with 12 bases spanning the gap. The CDR3 loop reads CASSDSGGYEQYV. Written as DNA, the CDR3 is TGTGCCAGCAGCGATTCCGGGGGCTACGAGCAGTACGTC.

This clonotype came up many times. CDR3 DNA: TGCGCCAGCAGCTTGGGACAGTTCACAGATACGCAGTATTTT. Translation gives CASSLGQFTDTQYF. J is TRBJ2-3 and V is TRBV5-1; tentative D call: TRBD1 (5 bases). CDR3 length: 14 residues. Trimming took off 0 bases at V and 2 bases at J, with 7 bases between the two ends. Germline V gene data show CDR1 as SGHRS and CDR2 as YFSETQ.

The table lists this clonotype with many counts. The V gene is TRBV7-2, the J gene TRBJ2-7, with 7 bases aligning to TRBD1. V shed 6 bases, J shed 0 bases, and the junction held 11 bases outside the gene matches. The germline V gene has CDR1 SGHTA and CDR2 FQGNSA. The CDR3 is made up of 16 amino acids. This chain's CDR3 is CASSITGTVLSYEQYF. The CDR3 DNA follows: TGTGCCAGCAGTATCACCGGGACAGTCCTCTCCTACGAGCAGTACTTC.

This clonotype showed up many times. The V call is TRBV6-2 or TRBV6-3, the J call TRBJ1-6; D is unresolved. Trimming took 7 bases from V and 7 from J, leaving 14 bases between them. This CDR3 region has 14 residues. Germline CDR1 reads MNHEY; CDR2 reads SVGEGT. Here the CDR3 reads CASKSSRTNSPLHF. The CDR3 coding sequence is TGTGCCAGCAAGTCATCCAGAACCAATTCACCCCTCCACTTT.

This clonotype was found a few times. This rearrangement joins TRBV5-6 to TRBJ2-4; tentatively, D is TRBD1 (5 bases). V was cut by 4 bases and J by 0 bases, with 14 bases left in between. CDR3 length equals 16 residues. Germline values: CDR1 SGHDT, CDR2 YYEEEE. CDR3: CASSQTRGLAKNIQYF. CDR3 sequence (DNA): TGTGCCAGCAGCCAGACAAGGGGATTAGCCAAAAACATTCAGTACTTC.

The rearrangement joins TRBV6-1 to TRBJ1-6; a possible D gene is TRBD1 (5 bases). This CDR3 has 16 amino acids. V gave up 2 bases and J gave up 6 bases, with 14 bases separating them. Germline loops: CDR1 MNHNS, CDR2 SASEGT. In DNA, the CDR3 is TGTGCCAGCAGTGAATTCGGGGGAGGTGGTAATTCACCCCTCCACTTT. Amino acid sequence: CASSEFGGGGNSPLHF.

The chain links TRBV21-1 to TRBJ2-1. TRBV21-1 is termed a pseudogene. The CDR3 has 15 amino acids. CDR3 nucleotides: TGTGCCAGCAGTCGACGCGACTTAATGGGGAATGAGCAGTTCTTC. Residues: CASSRRDLMGNEQFF.

At least ten counts were recorded for this clonotype. This chain links TRBV5-1 with TRBJ2-7; D not resolved. The germline V gene encodes CDR1 SGHRS and CDR2 YFSETQ. The ends were cut back, 1 base at V and 4 bases at J, with 6 bases in the middle. The CDR3 contains 12 residues. The CDR3 loop reads CASSLLGYEQYV. The CDR3 nucleotides read TGCGCCAGCAGCTTGCTGGGGTACGAGCAGTACGTC.

The table lists this clonotype with a few counts. This sequence joins TRBV15 and TRBJ2-2; D may match TRBD1 or TRBD2 (6 bases each). V lost 8 bases and J 5 bases, leaving 18 bases between the germline ends. Germline-derived CDR1 and CDR2 are LNHNV and YYDKDF (reference sequence). The CDR3 extends over 15 amino acids. CDR3 DNA: TGTGCCACCTCTACGGTGTGGGGGGCAACCGGGGAGCTGTTTTTT. Its translation: CATSTVWGATGELFF.

This clonotype was counted many times. The V gene is TRBV10-2, the J gene TRBJ2-1; D is possibly TRBD2 (5 bases). Germline lookup yields CDR1 WSHSY and CDR2 SAAADI. The V and J ends lost 2 bases and 1 base respectively, with 9 bases between them. The CDR3 has 15 amino acids. DNA for the CDR3: TGCGCCAGCAGTGAGACCGGGGTATCCTACAATGAGCAGTTCTTC. Its protein is CASSETGVSYNEQFF.

This clonotype appeared a few times. The rearrangement uses TRBV5-1 and TRBJ1-1; TRBD1 is a possible D gene (5 bases). V was pared by 1 base and J by 1 base, with 8 bases between. The CDR3 totals 14 residues. Germline CDR1 reads SGHRS; CDR2 reads YFSETQ. CDR3: CASSLYQGNTEAFF. In DNA, the CDR3 is TGCGCCAGCAGCTTGTATCAGGGGAACACTGAAGCTTTCTTT.

This chain joins TRBV20-1 and TRBJ2-2; D might be TRBD1 (5 bases). The V gene's germline CDR1 is DFQATT and CDR2 SNEGSKA (reference sequence). The CDR3 runs to 16 residues. Trimming took off 0 bases at V and 0 bases at J, with 11 bases between the two ends. CDR3 sequence: CSARDRVTANTGELFF. Written as DNA, the CDR3 is TGCAGTGCTAGAGATCGGGTGACAGCGAACACCGGGGAGCTGTTTTTT.

This clonotype was recorded a few times. V is TRBV14 and J is TRBJ1-6; D possibly corresponds to TRBD1 (5 bases). Trimming stripped 1 base from V and 8 bases from J, with 9 bases between. Germline V gene sequence: CDR1 SGHDN, CDR2 FVKESK. The CDR3 covers 14 residues. The CDR3 nucleotides read TGTGCCAGCAGCCAAGGGGGGATAGATTCACCCCTCCACTTT. This codes for CASSQGGIDSPLHF.

This clonotype has just a few counts. The V gene is TRBV18, the J gene TRBJ2-7; D is undetermined. Per germline, CDR1 KGHSH and CDR2 LQKENI. The CDR3 spans 12 residues. Trimming pared 3 bases from V and 5 bases from J, leaving 8 bases between. CDR3 sequence reads: CASSPPGDEQYF. The CDR3, as DNA: TGTGCCAGCTCACCCCCAGGAGACGAGCAGTACTTC.

This clonotype was detected a few times. V gene TRBV4-3 combines with J gene TRBJ2-1, with D possibly TRBD1 on 6 matching bases. The germline V and J ends were trimmed by 0 bases and 1 base, with 10 bases remaining between them. The germline CDR1 and CDR2 sequences are LGHNA and YSLEER. The CDR3 has 16 residues. The CDR3 loop is CASSQDRGLSYNEQFF. CDR3 coding DNA: TGCGCCAGCAGCCAAGACAGGGGTTTATCCTACAATGAGCAGTTCTTC.

The chain links TRBV12-3 or TRBV12-4 to TRBJ2-5; D unclear. With 3 bases removed from V and 2 bases from J, the gap between germline ends came to 13 bases. The CDR3 consists of 15 residues. CDR3 residues: CASSFSVPPQETQYF. CDR3 nucleotides: TGTGCCAGCAGTTTCTCCGTCCCTCCTCAAGAGACCCAGTACTTC.

The DNA for the CDR3 is TGTGCCATATCTAGCGTGGGCCCACTTACGCAGTATTTT. Residues: CAISSVGPLTQYF. J is TRBJ2-3 and V is TRBV10-3; tentatively, D is TRBD2 (6 bases). This CDR3 has 13 amino acids. Trimming stripped 9 bases from V and 8 bases from J, with 18 bases between. Germline CDR1 and CDR2: ENHRY and SYGVKD.

This clonotype came up many times. The chain carries TRBV4-1 and TRBJ2-3; 7 positions agree with TRBD1. Germline V gene sequence: CDR1 MGHRA, CDR2 YSYEKL. Trimming took 4 bases from V and 4 from J; bases not matched to a gene: 8. The CDR3 is 15 amino acids. The CDR3: CASSRPGTVSDTQYF. Written as DNA, the CDR3 is TGCGCCAGCAGCCGTCCCGGGACAGTTTCAGATACGCAGTATTTT.

The chain recombines TRBV9 with TRBJ2-2; 11 positions agree with TRBD2. Germline CDR1 reads SGDLS; CDR2 reads YYNGEE. The CDR3 sequence is 16 residues long. V lost 4 bases, J lost 5 bases, and 7 bases stayed unmatched. Here the CDR3 reads CASSIGTSGGTGELFF. The CDR3 coding sequence is TGTGCCAGCAGCATAGGGACTAGCGGAGGTACCGGGGAGCTGTTTTTT.

The chain couples TRBV4-3 to TRBJ1-2, with D tentatively TRBD1 (5 bases). The CDR3 consists of 12 residues. Germline V gene data show CDR1 as LGHNA and CDR2 as YSLEER. Trimming pared 2 bases from V and 5 bases from J, leaving 6 bases between. The CDR3 sequence is CASSQQGYGYTF. CDR3 nucleotides: TGCGCCAGCAGCCAACAGGGTTATGGCTACACCTTC.

The chain has TRBV19 and TRBJ1-1, with no clear D. Trimming took 2 bases from V and 1 from J, leaving 14 bases between them. The CDR3 runs to 16 residues. Germline values: CDR1 LNHDA, CDR2 SQIVND (reference sequence). The CDR3 protein is CASSISGSPGNTEAFF. The CDR3 region has the DNA TGTGCCAGTAGTATAAGTGGTTCCCCGGGGAACACTGAAGCTTTCTTT.

The V and J genes are TRBV12-3 or TRBV12-4 and TRBJ1-1; TRBD1 matches 9 bases. V lost 5 bases and J lost 10; bases outside the gene matches: 8. This CDR3 contains 13 residues. CDR3 coding DNA: TGTGCCAGCAGTAACCTGGGGACAGGGACAGCTTTCTTT. Encoded protein: CASSNLGTGTAFF.

This chain links TRBV2 with TRBJ2-4; 7 bases align to TRBD1. The CDR3 runs to 14 residues. Germline V gene sequence: CDR1 SNHLY, CDR2 FYNNEI. With V trimmed by 9 bases and J by 1 base, 6 bases remained unmatched. The CDR3 sequence: CARPPTGAKNIQYF. The CDR3 nucleotides read TGTGCCAGGCCACCGACAGGGGCCAAAAACATTCAGTACTTC.

This clonotype has at least ten counts. The rearrangement uses TRBV6-5 and TRBJ2-7; TRBD2 matches 10 bases. The V gene end was trimmed by 1 base and the J gene end by 4 bases; junction bases not matched to a gene: 13. Per germline, CDR1 MNHEY and CDR2 SVGAGI. The CDR3 extends over 18 amino acids. In DNA form, the CDR3 reads TGTGCCAGCAGTTACTTACCCCCCGCTAGCGGGGGAATTTACGAGCAGTACTTC. Its protein is CASSYLPPASGGIYEQYF.

This clonotype was recorded a few times. The chain uses TRBV20-1 and TRBJ2-7; a weak D match, TRBD2 (5 bases). CDR1 and CDR2 from the germline V gene are DFQATT and SNEGSKA (reference sequence). Deletions cut 6 bases from V and 0 bases from J, with 15 bases between. This CDR3 region has 14 residues. In nucleotides, the CDR3 is TGCAGTGCCAGGACTCTCCAAAGCTCCTACGAGCAGTACGTC. It translates to CSARTLQSSYEQYV.

This clonotype was detected a few times. The V gene is TRBV6-5, the J gene TRBJ1-1; D is uncertain. Germline V gene lookup returns CDR1 MNHEY and CDR2 SVGAGI. V was pared by 5 bases and J by 8 bases, with 12 bases between. This CDR3 is 12 amino acids long. CDR3 coding DNA: TGTGCCAGCAGTGAGCCATACGGCGAAGCTTTCTTT. Translating it yields CASSEPYGEAFF.

The rearrangement uses TRBV2 and TRBJ2-2, with D maybe TRBD1 (6 bases). V dropped 7 bases and J dropped 5 bases, with 11 bases sitting between them. This CDR3 comprises 13 residues. CDR1 is SNHLY, CDR2 FYNNEI, per germline. CDR3 in amino acids: CASTQGRTGELFF. The DNA of the CDR3 is TGTGCCAGCACACAGGGAAGAACCGGGGAGCTGTTTTTT.

V and J are TRBV5-1 and TRBJ1-2, with D tentatively TRBD1 (6 bases). Trimming took 5 bases from V and 4 from J, leaving 18 bases between them. The CDR3 sequence is 15 residues long. Germline CDR1 is SGHRS and CDR2 is YFSETQ. The CDR3 spells CASRDSSAGGYGYTF. The CDR3, as DNA: TGCGCCAGCAGGGACAGCTCCGCTGGGGGCTATGGCTACACCTTC.

The chain links TRBV12-3 or TRBV12-4 to TRBJ2-7, with unresolved D. V was trimmed by 1 base and J by 4 bases, leaving 8 bases between them. The CDR3 is made up of 13 amino acids. The CDR3 DNA is TGTGCCAGCAGTTTAGAGCAAGGGTACGAGCAGTACTTC. It encodes CASSLEQGYEQYF.

The chain is built from TRBV7-9 and TRBJ1-4; D gene ambiguous. The CDR3 runs to 16 residues. V was clipped by 4 bases and J by 0 bases, with 12 bases between them. CDR1 and CDR2 from the germline V gene are SEHNR and FQNEAQ (reference sequence). CDR3 DNA: TGTGCCAGCAGCTCCCCCCAGCTTACAACTAATGAAAAACTGTTTTTT. Residues: CASSSPQLTTNEKLFF.

The chain is built from TRBV5-5 and TRBJ2-7, with 8 bases aligning to TRBD2. CDR3 length: 13 residues. Germline loops: CDR1 SGHKS, CDR2 YYEKEE (reference sequence). Trimming took 4 bases from V and 7 from J; bases not matched to a gene: 7. The CDR3 DNA is TGTGCCAGCAGCGACCGGACTAGCAGGGAGCAGTACGTC. Its translation is CASSDRTSREQYV.